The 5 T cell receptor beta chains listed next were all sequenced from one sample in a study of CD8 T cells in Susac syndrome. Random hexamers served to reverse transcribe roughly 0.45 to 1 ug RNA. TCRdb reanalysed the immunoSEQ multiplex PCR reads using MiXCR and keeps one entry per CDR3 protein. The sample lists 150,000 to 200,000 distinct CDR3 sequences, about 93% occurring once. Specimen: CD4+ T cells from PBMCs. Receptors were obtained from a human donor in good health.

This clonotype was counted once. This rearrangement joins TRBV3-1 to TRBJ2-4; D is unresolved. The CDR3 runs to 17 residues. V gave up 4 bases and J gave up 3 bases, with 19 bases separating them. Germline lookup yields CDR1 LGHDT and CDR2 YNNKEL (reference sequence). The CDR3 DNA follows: TGTGCCAGCAGCCCCACTTGGGTTGGAGTTAACAAAAACATTCAGTACTTC. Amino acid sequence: CASSPTWVGVNKNIQYF.

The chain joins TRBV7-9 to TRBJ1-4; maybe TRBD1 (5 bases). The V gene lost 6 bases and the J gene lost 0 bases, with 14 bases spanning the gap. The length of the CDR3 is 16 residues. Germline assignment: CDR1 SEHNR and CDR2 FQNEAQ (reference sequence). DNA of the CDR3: TGTGCCAGCAGTCCAAACGACAGCCCAACTAATGAAAAACTGTTTTTT. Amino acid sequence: CASSPNDSPTNEKLFF. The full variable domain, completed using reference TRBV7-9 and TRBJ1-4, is DTGVSQNPRHKITKRGQNVTFRCDPISEHNRLYWYRQTLGQGPEFLTYFQNEAQLEKSRLLSDRFSAERPKGSFSTLEIQRTEQGDSAMYLCASSPNDSPTNEKLFFGSGTQLSVL.

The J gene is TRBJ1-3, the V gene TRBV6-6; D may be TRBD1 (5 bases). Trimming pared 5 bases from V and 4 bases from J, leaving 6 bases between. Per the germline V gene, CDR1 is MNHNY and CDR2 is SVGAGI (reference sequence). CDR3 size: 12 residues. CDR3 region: CASSGGGNTIYF. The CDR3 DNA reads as TGTGCCAGCAGTGGGGGAGGAAACACCATATATTTT.

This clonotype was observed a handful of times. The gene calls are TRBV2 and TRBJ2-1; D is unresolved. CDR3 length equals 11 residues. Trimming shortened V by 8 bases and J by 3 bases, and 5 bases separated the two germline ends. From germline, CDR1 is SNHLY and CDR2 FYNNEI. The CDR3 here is CASGYYNEQFF. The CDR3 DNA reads TGTGCCAGCGGCTACTACAATGAGCAGTTCTTC.

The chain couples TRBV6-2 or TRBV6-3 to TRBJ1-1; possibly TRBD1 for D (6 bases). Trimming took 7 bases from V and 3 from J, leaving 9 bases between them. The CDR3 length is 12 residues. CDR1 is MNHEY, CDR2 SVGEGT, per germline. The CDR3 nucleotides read TGTGCCAGCATGGGGGCGTACACTGAAGCTTTCTTT. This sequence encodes CASMGAYTEAFF.